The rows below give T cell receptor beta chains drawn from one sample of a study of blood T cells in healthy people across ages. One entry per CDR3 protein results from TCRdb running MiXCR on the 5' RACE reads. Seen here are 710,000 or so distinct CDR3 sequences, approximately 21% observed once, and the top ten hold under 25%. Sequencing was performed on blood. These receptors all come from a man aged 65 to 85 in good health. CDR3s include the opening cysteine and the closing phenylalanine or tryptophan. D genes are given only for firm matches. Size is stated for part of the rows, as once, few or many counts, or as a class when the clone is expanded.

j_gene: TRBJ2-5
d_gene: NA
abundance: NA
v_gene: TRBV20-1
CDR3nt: TGCAGTGCTAGAGATCAGAGGACACAAGAGACCCAGTACTTC
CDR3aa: CSARDQRTQETQYF

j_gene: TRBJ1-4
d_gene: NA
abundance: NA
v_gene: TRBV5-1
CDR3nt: TGCGCCAGCAGCATACAAACAGGGAATGAAAAACTGTTTTTT
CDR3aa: CASSIQTGNEKLFF

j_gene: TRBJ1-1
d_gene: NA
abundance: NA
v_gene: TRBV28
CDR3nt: TGTGCCAGCAGTACATCGAACACTGAAGCTTTCTTT
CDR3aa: CASSTSNTEAFF

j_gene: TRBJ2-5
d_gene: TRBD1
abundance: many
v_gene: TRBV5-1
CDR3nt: TGCGCCAGCAGCTTGGAAGAACAGGGGATTTGGGAGACCCAGTACTTC
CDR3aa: CASSLEEQGIWETQYF

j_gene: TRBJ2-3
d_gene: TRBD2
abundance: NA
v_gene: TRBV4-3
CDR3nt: TGCGCCAGCAGCCAAGTACCGGTCGGATCTAGCGGGAGCACAGATACGCAGTATTTT
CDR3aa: CASSQVPVGSSGSTDTQYF

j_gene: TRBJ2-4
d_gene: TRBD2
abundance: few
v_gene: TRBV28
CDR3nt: TGTGCCAGTTGTCGCGGGGGGGCCAAAAACATTCAGTACTTC
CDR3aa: CASCRGGAKNIQYF

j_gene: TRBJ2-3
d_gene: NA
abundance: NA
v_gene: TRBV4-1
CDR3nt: TGCGCCAGCAGCCAAGATCGGGGATATACGCAGTATTTT
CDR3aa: CASSQDRGYTQYF

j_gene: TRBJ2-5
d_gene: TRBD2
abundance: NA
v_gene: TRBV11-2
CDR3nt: TGTGCCAGCAGCTGGGGGGGTTTCGGAGAGACCCAGTACTTC
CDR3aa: CASSWGGFGETQYF

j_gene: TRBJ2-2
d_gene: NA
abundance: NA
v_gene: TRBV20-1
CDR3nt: TGCAGTGCTAGTACAGTATCGAACACCGGGGAGCTGTTTTTT
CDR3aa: CSASTVSNTGELFF

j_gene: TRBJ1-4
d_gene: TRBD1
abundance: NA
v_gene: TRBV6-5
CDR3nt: TGTGCCAGCAGTTCACCCAAGGGGGCCTCTAATGAAAAACTGTTTTTT
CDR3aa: CASSSPKGASNEKLFF

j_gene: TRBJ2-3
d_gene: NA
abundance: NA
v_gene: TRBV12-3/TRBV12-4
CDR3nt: TGTGCCAGCAGTTTTAAGGAGGGGGGGGCTCCGATAGAGCAGTATTTT
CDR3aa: CASSFKEGGAPIEQYF

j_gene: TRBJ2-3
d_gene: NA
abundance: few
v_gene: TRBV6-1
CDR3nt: TGTGCCAGCAGTGAATCCCCAGGGGGGACAGATACGCAGTATTTT
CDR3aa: CASSESPGGTDTQYF

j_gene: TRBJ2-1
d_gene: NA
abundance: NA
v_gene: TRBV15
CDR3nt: TGTGCCACCAGCAAATTCAGGGAAGCCACCTACAATGAGCAGTTCTTC
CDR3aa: CATSKFREATYNEQFF